The text below deals with one T cell receptor (beta chain). Its antigen is unknown. The entry originates in a study of tumor-infiltrating lymphocytes in glioblastoma multiforme. Study-wide results and limits: The TCR and somatic mutation analysis included just one glioblastoma patient.

The germline V gene encodes CDR1 SGHAT and CDR2 FQNNGV. The CDR3 consists of 18 residues. V was clipped by 8 bases and J by 1 base, with 24 bases between them. Three nested ARM-PCR rounds with V-beta and C-beta primers built TCRB libraries. TCRB-specific cDNA synthesis used 0.5 to 0.65 ug of total RNA. TCRdb processed the multiplex PCR reads anew with MiXCR; each CDR3 protein has one entry. Found here are some 15,000 distinct CDR3 sequences, approximately 71% of them singletons; the top ten hold 49%. This TCR came from a male donor with glioblastoma. The chain recombines TRBV11-2 with TRBJ2-1; TRBD2 is a possible D gene (6 bases). The sequenced sample was brain tumor tissue. CDR3 region: CASGLVSGGKGSYNEQFF. The CDR3 nucleotides are TGTGCCAGCGGCCTAGTTTCCGGCGGGAAGGGTTCCTACAATGAGCAGTTCTTC.